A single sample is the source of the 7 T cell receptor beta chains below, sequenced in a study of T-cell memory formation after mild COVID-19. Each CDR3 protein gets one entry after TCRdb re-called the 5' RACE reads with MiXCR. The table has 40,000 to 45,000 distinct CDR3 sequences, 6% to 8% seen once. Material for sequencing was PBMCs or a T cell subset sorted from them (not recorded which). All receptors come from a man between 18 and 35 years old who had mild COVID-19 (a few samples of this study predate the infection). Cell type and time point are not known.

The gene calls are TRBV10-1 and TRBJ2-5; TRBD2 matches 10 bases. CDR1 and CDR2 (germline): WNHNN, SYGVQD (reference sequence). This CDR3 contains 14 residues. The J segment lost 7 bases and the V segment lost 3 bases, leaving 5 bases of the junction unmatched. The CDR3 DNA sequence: TGCGCCAGCAGTGAAAGCGGGGGGGCCGGGACCCAGTACTTC. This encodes CASSESGGAGTQYF.

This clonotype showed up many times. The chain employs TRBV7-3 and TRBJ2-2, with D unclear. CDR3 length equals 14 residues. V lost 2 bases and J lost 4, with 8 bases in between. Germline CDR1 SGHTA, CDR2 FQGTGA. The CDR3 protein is CASSLGQSTGELFF. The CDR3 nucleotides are TGTGCCAGCAGCTTAGGGCAGTCCACCGGGGAGCTGTTTTTT.

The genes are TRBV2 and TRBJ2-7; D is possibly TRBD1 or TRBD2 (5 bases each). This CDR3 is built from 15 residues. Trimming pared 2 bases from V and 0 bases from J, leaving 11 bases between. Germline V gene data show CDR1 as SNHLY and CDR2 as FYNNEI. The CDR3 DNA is TGTGCCAGCAGTGAATCAGGGACGGTCTCCTACGAGCAGTACTTC. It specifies CASSESGTVSYEQYF.

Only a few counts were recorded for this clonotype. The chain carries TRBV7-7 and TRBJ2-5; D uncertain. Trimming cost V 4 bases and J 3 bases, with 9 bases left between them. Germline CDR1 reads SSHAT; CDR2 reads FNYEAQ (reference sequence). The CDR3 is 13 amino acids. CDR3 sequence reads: CASSSGSKETQYF. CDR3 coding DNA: TGTGCCAGCAGCTCGGGCAGTAAAGAGACCCAGTACTTC.

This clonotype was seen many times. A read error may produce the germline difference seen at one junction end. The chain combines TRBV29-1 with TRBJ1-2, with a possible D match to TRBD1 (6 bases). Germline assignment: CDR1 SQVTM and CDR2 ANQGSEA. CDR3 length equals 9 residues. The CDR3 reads CSVDGQPLF. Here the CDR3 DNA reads TGCAGCGTTGACGGACAGCCTCTCTTC.

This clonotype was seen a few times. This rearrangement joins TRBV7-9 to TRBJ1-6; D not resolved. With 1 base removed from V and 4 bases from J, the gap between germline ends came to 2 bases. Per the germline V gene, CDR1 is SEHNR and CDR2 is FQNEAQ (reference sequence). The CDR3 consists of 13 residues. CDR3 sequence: CASSLDYNSPLHF. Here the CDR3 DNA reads TGTGCCAGCAGCTTAGATTATAATTCACCCCTCCACTTT.

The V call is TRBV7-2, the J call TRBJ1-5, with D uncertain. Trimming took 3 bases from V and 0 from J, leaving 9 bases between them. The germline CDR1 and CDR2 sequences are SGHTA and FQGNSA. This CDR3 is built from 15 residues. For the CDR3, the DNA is TGTGCCAGCAGCTTGGGGAGGTCTAGCAATCAGCCCCAGCATTTT. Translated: CASSLGRSSNQPQHF.